Listed here is a single TCR beta chain. The data were obtained in a study of blood T cell repertoires in COVID-19. In the study overall: T cells, B-cell-depleted T cells, or PBMCs provided the cDNA or gDNA that served as material.

Libraries were prepared by immunoSEQ multiplex PCR; TCRdb keeps only in-frame clonotypes and omits some of them. The sample contains around 140,000 clones, 84% of which appear only once. Germline V gene data show CDR1 as SGHTS and CDR2 as YDEGEE. With 5 bases clipped from V and 2 bases from J, the junction kept 9 bases outside the gene matches. The CDR3 consists of 16 residues. This chain links TRBV5-8 with TRBJ2-1; TRBD2 aligns across 8 bases. The source of this sequence is a human donor in a cohort sampled during active COVID-19. Sequencing used peripheral blood. In nucleotides, the CDR3 is TGTGCCAGCAGGGATATAGCGGGACAAGCCTACAATGAGCAGTTCTTC. The encoded protein is CASRDIAGQAYNEQFF.